This T cell receptor beta chain comes out of a study of metastatic and nonmetastatic thyroid tumors. Study at large: The authors compared repertoires across blood and tumor or nodule tissue from malignant and benign thyroid patients. Overall study findings and caveats: In blood and tumor, TCR beta diversity was reportedly significantly higher in malignant thyroid tumors than in benign nodules.

Only a few counts were recorded for this clone. Its antigen is not known. In the authors' methods: Differences in CDR3 between clinicopathological groups were drawn on to build a classifier intended to discriminate distant-metastatic papillary thyroid cancer patients. TCRdb reanalyzed the PCR reads via MiXCR. V and J calls and clone size were set by TCRdb, not the authors. The table includes around 13,000 clones, 21% detected once. Germline-derived CDR1 and CDR2 are SGHRS and YFSETQ. This CDR3 has 13 amino acids. V was trimmed by 2 bases and J by 6 bases, leaving 12 bases between them. Nobody among the patients had been given any treatment before thyroid surgery.

The sample comprised adjacent normal tissue. The chain carries TRBV5-1 and TRBJ2-7; possibly TRBD1 for D (5 bases). The TCR comes from a female donor with papillary thyroid cancer or a benign thyroid nodule (not recorded which). Some clones in this sample may be carry-over from other donors' samples. CDR3 DNA: TGCGCCAGCAGCTTAGAAGTAAGGGGCGAGCAGTACTTC. Translated: CASSLEVRGEQYF.